The 14 T cell receptor beta chains below come from one sample, sequenced in a study of blood T cell repertoires in COVID-19 (dated by TCRdb to 2018 to 2021). The receptor library was made with the immunoSEQ multiplex PCR assay. TCRdb stores this immuneACCESS table with in-frame sequences only. Part of the clones is absent; in the studies checked, under half of the shortfall reflects unresolved V genes, and no reason is known for the rest. The sample data list roughly 200,000 clones, and around 83% of these were observed just once. Roughly 9.4% of the sample is in the top ten clones. Sequenced sample: peripheral blood. These receptors were taken from a middle-aged man with active or convalescent COVID-19.

The V call is TRBV6-2 or TRBV6-3, the J call TRBJ1-4, with 8 nucleotides matching TRBD1. V lost 4 bases and J lost 4; bases outside the gene matches: 17. Germline assignment: CDR1 MNHEY and CDR2 SVGEGT. This CDR3 contains 19 residues. CDR3 nucleotide sequence: TGTGCCAGCAGTTCCCACTGGACAGGGCCCAACCACTTTAATGAAAAACTGTTTTTT. As protein: CASSSHWTGPNHFNEKLFF.

The chain couples TRBV27 to TRBJ2-7; D uncertain. Germline V CDR1 and CDR2: MNHEY, SMNVEV (reference sequence). The CDR3 sequence is 13 residues long. Trimming left V 6 bases short and J 2 bases short, with 11 bases between. This CDR3 is CASRRQRTYEQYF. CDR3 nucleotide sequence: TGTGCCAGCAGGCGGCAGCGTACCTACGAGCAGTACTTC.

This chain links TRBV13 with TRBJ2-5; 10 bases fit TRBD1. This CDR3 has 14 amino acids. Losses at the gene ends were 3 bases for V and 10 bases for J; bases not matched to a gene: 8. Per germline, CDR1 PRHDT and CDR2 FYEKMQ (reference sequence). This CDR3 reads CASSLTGQGDSQYF. The CDR3 nucleotides read TGTGCCAGCAGCTTGACAGGACAGGGGGACAGCCAGTACTTC.

The chain uses TRBV7-9 and TRBJ2-7; D perhaps matches TRBD1 (6 bases). Germline CDR1 reads SEHNR; CDR2 reads FQNEAQ (reference sequence). The CDR3 consists of 15 residues. V dropped 4 bases and J dropped 3 bases, with 16 bases sitting between them. The CDR3 is CASSWTSTGGYEQYF. CDR3 sequence (DNA): TGTGCCAGCAGCTGGACATCGACAGGAGGCTACGAGCAGTACTTC.

This clone was counted once. The chain has TRBV2 and TRBJ2-7, with 9 nucleotides matching TRBD2. CDR1 is SNHLY and CDR2 is FYNNEI in the germline V gene. CDR3 size: 14 residues. Germline trimming cut 7 bases from V and 0 bases from J; bases unmatched to any gene: 4. CDR3 sequence: CASMRGLASYEQYF. CDR3 nucleotide sequence: TGTGCCAGCATGAGGGGACTAGCCTCCTACGAGCAGTACTTC.

The chain employs TRBV7-3 and TRBJ2-3, with D possibly matching TRBD2 (6 bases). CDR1 is SGHTA, CDR2 FQGTGA, per germline. Trimming left V 5 bases short and J 2 bases short, with 17 bases between. The CDR3 consists of 16 residues. This CDR3 reads CASSPNAGLPTDTQYF. The CDR3 coding sequence is TGTGCCAGCAGCCCTAACGCCGGACTACCCACAGATACGCAGTATTTT.

The J gene is TRBJ1-1, the V gene TRBV10-2, with 9 bases lining up with TRBD1. V gave up 0 bases and J gave up 2 bases; unmatched junction bases: 1. Germline values: CDR1 WSHSY, CDR2 SAAADI. The CDR3 contains 15 residues. The CDR3 here is CASSESGQGNTEAFF. CDR3 nucleotides: TGCGCCAGCAGTGAGTCGGGACAGGGTAACACTGAAGCTTTCTTT.

The chain links TRBV10-3 to TRBJ2-2; the D gene is possibly TRBD2 (5 bases). Per the germline V gene, CDR1 is ENHRY and CDR2 is SYGVKD. The CDR3 runs to 13 residues. V was trimmed by 7 bases and J by 4 bases, leaving 10 bases between them. This chain's CDR3 is CAIKGVGTGELFF. DNA of the CDR3: TGTGCCATCAAGGGAGTGGGCACCGGGGAGCTGTTTTTT.

This clone was seen more than once but under ten times. The chain recombines TRBV27 with TRBJ1-6; 7 positions match TRBD1. This CDR3 region has 15 residues. CDR1 and CDR2 from the germline V gene are MNHEY and SMNVEV (reference sequence). After removal of 8 bases from V and 7 bases from J, the junction contained 11 bases not matched to a gene. The CDR3 sequence is CASGPTRGLNSPLHF. The CDR3 DNA follows: TGTGCCAGCGGACCCACTAGGGGGCTGAATTCACCCCTCCACTTT.

The rearrangement joins TRBV19 to TRBJ1-2; weak D call: TRBD1 (5 bases). Germline loops: CDR1 LNHDA, CDR2 SQIVND (reference sequence). The CDR3 is made up of 13 amino acids. V lost 2 bases and J 8 bases, leaving 12 bases between the germline ends. CDR3: CASSIPGAQGYTF. Written as DNA, the CDR3 is TGTGCCAGTAGTATACCTGGGGCGCAGGGCTACACCTTC.

This clone was seen only once. The chain employs TRBV30 and TRBJ1-6; the D gene is possibly TRBD1 (6 bases). The CDR3 extends over 15 amino acids. CDR1 is GTSNPN, CDR2 SVGIG, per germline (reference sequence). V was shortened by 3 bases and J by 8 bases, with 17 bases between the two germline ends. CDR3 nucleotides: TGTGCCTGGAGCCGGGGGGCAGTTGTGGATTCACCCCTCCACTTT. As protein: CAWSRGAVVDSPLHF. Using reference TRBV30 and TRBJ1-6 for the parts outside the CDR3, the full variable domain is SQTIHQWPATLVQPVGSPLSLECTVEGTSNPNLYWYRQAAGRGLQLLFYSVGIGQISSEVPQNLSASRPQDRQFILSSKKLLLSDSGFYLCAWSRGAVVDSPLHFGNGTRLTVT.

The chain links TRBV4-1 to TRBJ2-7; TRBD1 agrees at 9 bases. This CDR3 is built from 14 residues. CDR1 and CDR2 (germline): MGHRA, YSYEKL. The V and J ends lost 3 bases and 4 bases, in that order; junction bases with no gene match: 4. CDR3 bases: TGCGCCAGCAGCCAGGTGACAGGGGGGTACGAGCAGTACTTC. This encodes CASSQVTGGYEQYF.

The chain combines TRBV4-1 with TRBJ1-5; D not resolved. V dropped 3 bases and J dropped 9 bases, with 18 bases sitting between them. CDR1 is MGHRA and CDR2 is YSYEKL in the germline V gene. The CDR3 loop spans 15 amino acids. CDR3 sequence reads: CASSHSTREERPQHF. For the CDR3, the DNA is TGCGCCAGCAGCCATTCGACACGGGAGGAGAGGCCCCAGCATTTT.

The chain recombines TRBV15 with TRBJ1-4; tentative D call: TRBD1 (6 bases). Trimming cost V 1 base and J 7 bases, with 16 bases left between them. Per germline, CDR1 LNHNV and CDR2 YYDKDF (reference sequence). This CDR3 comprises 16 residues. CDR3 nucleotide sequence: TGTGCCACCAGCAGAGCTACAGTGGGGGCAGGTGAAAAACTGTTTTTT. This encodes CATSRATVGAGEKLFF.